Listed below are T cell receptor beta chains from one sample, sequenced in a study of post-analysis software for immune sequencing data. MiXCR was run by TCRdb on the PCR reads, yielding one entry per CDR3 protein. The table lists about 560,000 distinct CDR3 sequences, 44% of them singletons. Sequencing was carried out using blood. The receptors shown here come from a girl aged 5-17 years with multiple sclerosis. CDR3s leave out the opening cysteine and the closing phenylalanine or tryptophan. Each record gives: CDR3 protein, J gene, V gene, D gene. D genes are given only for firm matches.

cdr3_aa: ASSRGNPGTQY
j_call: TRBJ2-3
v_call: TRBV12-3/TRBV12-4
d_call: .

cdr3_aa: ASSNYGIGMNTEAF
j_call: TRBJ1-1
v_call: TRBV5-1
d_call: .

cdr3_aa: ASSSNAGTLSGYT
j_call: TRBJ1-2
v_call: TRBV4-2
d_call: .

cdr3_aa: ASGGELNTEAF
j_call: TRBJ1-1
v_call: TRBV5-1
d_call: .

cdr3_aa: ASSRVGRYGYT
j_call: TRBJ1-2
v_call: TRBV12-3/TRBV12-4
d_call: .

cdr3_aa: ASRGALSSYNSPLH
j_call: TRBJ1-6
v_call: TRBV5-1
d_call: .

cdr3_aa: ASGLVTGTVYGYT
j_call: TRBJ1-2
v_call: TRBV12-5
d_call: TRBD1

cdr3_aa: ASSLGPGAQEYGQF
j_call: TRBJ2-1
v_call: TRBV13
d_call: .

cdr3_aa: SASSPRDLSGQPQH
j_call: TRBJ1-5
v_call: TRBV20-1
d_call: .

cdr3_aa: ASSYGDQNTQY
j_call: TRBJ2-3
v_call: TRBV7-9
d_call: .

cdr3_aa: ASSLGTSEVDTQY
j_call: TRBJ2-3
v_call: TRBV9
d_call: TRBD2

cdr3_aa: ASSFDLTSKETQY
j_call: TRBJ2-5
v_call: TRBV12-3/TRBV12-4
d_call: .

cdr3_aa: ASSEGQGASDTQY
j_call: TRBJ2-3
v_call: TRBV7-9
d_call: TRBD1

cdr3_aa: ASSQVNLVSFDEQY
j_call: TRBJ2-7
v_call: TRBV4-1
d_call: .

cdr3_aa: SARDPGQGGTGTF
j_call: TRBJ1-1
v_call: TRBV20-1
d_call: TRBD1

cdr3_aa: ASSDSGRGDTQY
j_call: TRBJ2-3
v_call: TRBV9
d_call: TRBD2

cdr3_aa: SARDRLGGRAANEQF
j_call: TRBJ2-1
v_call: TRBV20-1
d_call: TRBD2

cdr3_aa: ASSSGQGAWTGELF
j_call: TRBJ2-2
v_call: TRBV5-1
d_call: TRBD1

cdr3_aa: ASSPGQGKDTQY
j_call: TRBJ2-3
v_call: TRBV6-5
d_call: TRBD1

cdr3_aa: ASSLVAGGPRSYNEQF
j_call: TRBJ2-1
v_call: TRBV5-1
d_call: TRBD2

cdr3_aa: ASSQVQGADTQY
j_call: TRBJ2-3
v_call: TRBV4-1
d_call: .

cdr3_aa: ASSKAVGHQNTEAF
j_call: TRBJ1-1
v_call: TRBV21-1
d_call: .

cdr3_aa: ASSSWRLAGAVDTQY
j_call: TRBJ2-3
v_call: TRBV12-3/TRBV12-4
d_call: TRBD2

cdr3_aa: ASSFGTITDTQY
j_call: TRBJ2-3
v_call: TRBV7-8
d_call: .

cdr3_aa: ASSLAGGGWSNQPQH
j_call: TRBJ1-5
v_call: TRBV5-1
d_call: .

cdr3_aa: ASSYGNYEQY
j_call: TRBJ2-7
v_call: TRBV5-1
d_call: .

cdr3_aa: ASSDGDRRKF
j_call: TRBJ2-1
v_call: TRBV5-1
d_call: TRBD1

cdr3_aa: ASSEYGGTGMDQY
j_call: TRBJ2-5
v_call: TRBV25-1
d_call: TRBD1

cdr3_aa: ASSWAQGAVNEKLF
j_call: TRBJ1-4
v_call: TRBV7-9
d_call: TRBD1

cdr3_aa: AISGSGGSSYEQY
j_call: TRBJ2-7
v_call: TRBV10-3
d_call: .

cdr3_aa: ASSEEGTGGTEAF
j_call: TRBJ1-1
v_call: TRBV6-1
d_call: TRBD1

cdr3_aa: ASSLVSNEQF
j_call: TRBJ2-1
v_call: TRBV5-1
d_call: .

cdr3_aa: SARDAAGAHNEQF
j_call: TRBJ2-1
v_call: TRBV20-1
d_call: .

cdr3_aa: ASSPAGPHDEQY
j_call: TRBJ2-7
v_call: TRBV7-2
d_call: .

cdr3_aa: SGGSGTDTQY
j_call: TRBJ2-3
v_call: TRBV29-1
d_call: .

cdr3_aa: ASSELVGGYGYT
j_call: TRBJ1-2
v_call: TRBV2
d_call: .

cdr3_aa: ASRTAPRGKEHTEAF
j_call: TRBJ1-1
v_call: TRBV12-3/TRBV12-4
d_call: .

cdr3_aa: ASSLVGERSSYNEQF
j_call: TRBJ2-1
v_call: TRBV5-6
d_call: .

cdr3_aa: SARGTSGLETQY
j_call: TRBJ2-5
v_call: TRBV20-1
d_call: TRBD2

cdr3_aa: ASSYGQVATNEKLF
j_call: TRBJ1-4
v_call: TRBV5-1
d_call: TRBD1

cdr3_aa: ASSLIAGPGEIGTDTQY
j_call: TRBJ2-3
v_call: TRBV7-3
d_call: .

cdr3_aa: SVVGLAAYEQY
j_call: TRBJ2-7
v_call: TRBV29-1
d_call: TRBD2